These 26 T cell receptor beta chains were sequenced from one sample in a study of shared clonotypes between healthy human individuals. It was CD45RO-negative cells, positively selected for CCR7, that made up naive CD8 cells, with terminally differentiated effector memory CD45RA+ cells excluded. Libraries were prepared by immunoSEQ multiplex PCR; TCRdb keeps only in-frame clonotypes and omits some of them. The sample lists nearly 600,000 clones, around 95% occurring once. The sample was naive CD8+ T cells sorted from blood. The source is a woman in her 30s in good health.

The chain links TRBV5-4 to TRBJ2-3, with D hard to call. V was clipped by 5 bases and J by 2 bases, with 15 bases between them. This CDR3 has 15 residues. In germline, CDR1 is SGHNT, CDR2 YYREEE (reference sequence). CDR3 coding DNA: TGTGCCAGCAGTTCGATGTTCGGTTACACAGATACGCAGTATTTT. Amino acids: CASSSMFGYTDTQYF.

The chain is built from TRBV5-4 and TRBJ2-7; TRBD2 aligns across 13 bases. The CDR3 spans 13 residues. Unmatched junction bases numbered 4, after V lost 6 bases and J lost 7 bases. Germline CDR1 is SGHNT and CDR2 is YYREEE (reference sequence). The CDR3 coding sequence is TGTGCCAGCAACCCGGGACTAGCGGGGGAGCAGTACTTC. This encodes CASNPGLAGEQYF.

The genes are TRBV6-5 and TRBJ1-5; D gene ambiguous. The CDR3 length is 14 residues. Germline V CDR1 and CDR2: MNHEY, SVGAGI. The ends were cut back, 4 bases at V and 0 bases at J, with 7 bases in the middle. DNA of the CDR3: TGTGCCAGCAGTTCCGGCAGTAGCAATCAGCCCCAGCATTTT. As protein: CASSSGSSNQPQHF.

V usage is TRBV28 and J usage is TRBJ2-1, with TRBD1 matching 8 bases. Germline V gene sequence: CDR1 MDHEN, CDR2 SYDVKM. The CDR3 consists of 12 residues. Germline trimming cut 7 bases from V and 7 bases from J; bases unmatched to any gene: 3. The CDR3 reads CASKTGANEQFF. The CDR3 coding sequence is TGTGCCAGCAAGACAGGGGCAAATGAGCAGTTCTTC.

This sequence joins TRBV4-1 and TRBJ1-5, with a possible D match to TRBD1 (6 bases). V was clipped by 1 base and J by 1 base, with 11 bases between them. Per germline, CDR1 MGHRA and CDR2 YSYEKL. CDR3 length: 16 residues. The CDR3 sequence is CASSQGGGLSNQPQHF. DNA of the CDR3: TGCGCCAGCAGCCAAGGAGGGGGACTCAGCAATCAGCCCCAGCATTTT.

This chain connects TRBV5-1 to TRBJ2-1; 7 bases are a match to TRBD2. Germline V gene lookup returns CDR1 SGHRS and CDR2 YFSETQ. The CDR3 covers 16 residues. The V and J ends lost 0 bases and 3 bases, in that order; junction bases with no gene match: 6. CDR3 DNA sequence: TGCGCCAGCAGCTTGGAAGGCCTAGCGGACTACAATGAGCAGTTCTTC. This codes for CASSLEGLADYNEQFF.

The CDR3 region is CASSLQGQGNTGELFF. DNA of the CDR3: TGTGCCAGCAGCTTGCAAGGGCAGGGGAACACCGGGGAGCTGTTTTTT. This chain joins TRBV7-9 and TRBJ2-2, with D possibly matching TRBD1 (5 bases). Germline V gives CDR1 SEHNR, CDR2 FQNEAQ (reference sequence). The CDR3 runs to 16 residues. The V end lost 3 bases, the J end lost 1 base, and 12 bases lay between the germline ends.

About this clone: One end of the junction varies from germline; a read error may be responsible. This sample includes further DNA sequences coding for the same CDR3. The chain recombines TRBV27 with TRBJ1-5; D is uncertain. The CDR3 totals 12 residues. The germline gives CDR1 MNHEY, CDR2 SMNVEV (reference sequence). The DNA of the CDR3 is TGTGCCAGTAGTTTCGCGGGTCAGCCCCAGCATTTT. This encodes CASSFAGQPQHF.

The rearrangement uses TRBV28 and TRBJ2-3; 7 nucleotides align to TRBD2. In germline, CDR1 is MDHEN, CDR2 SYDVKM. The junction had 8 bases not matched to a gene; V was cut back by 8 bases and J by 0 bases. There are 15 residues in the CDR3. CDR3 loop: CASLPPGGSTDTQYF. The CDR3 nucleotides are TGTGCCAGCCTCCCCCCGGGGGGTAGCACAGATACGCAGTATTTT.

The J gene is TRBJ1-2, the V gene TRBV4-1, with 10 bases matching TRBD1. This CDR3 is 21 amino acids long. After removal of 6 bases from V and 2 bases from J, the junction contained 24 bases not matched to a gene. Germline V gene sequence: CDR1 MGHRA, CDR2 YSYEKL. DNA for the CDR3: TGCGCCAGCAGTGGCAGCAAGCCTGCACGGACAGGGGGTATAACGAACTATGGCTACACCTTC. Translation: CASSGSKPARTGGITNYGYTF.

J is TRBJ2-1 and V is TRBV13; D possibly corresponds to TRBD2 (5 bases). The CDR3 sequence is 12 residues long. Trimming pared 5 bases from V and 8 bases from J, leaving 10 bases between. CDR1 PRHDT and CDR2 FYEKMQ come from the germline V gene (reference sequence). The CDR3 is CASSASGYEQFF. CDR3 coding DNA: TGTGCCAGCAGCGCCTCGGGGTATGAGCAGTTCTTC.

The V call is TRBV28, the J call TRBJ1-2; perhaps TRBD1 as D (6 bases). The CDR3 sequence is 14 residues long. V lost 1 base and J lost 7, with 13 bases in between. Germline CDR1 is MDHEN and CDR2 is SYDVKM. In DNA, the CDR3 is TGTGCCAGCAGTTTATTACAGGGAGGCCGTGGCTACACCTTC. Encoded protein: CASSLLQGGRGYTF.

The chain's CDR3 is CASSLTLPGETQYF. The CDR3 DNA follows: TGTGCCAGCAGCTTAACCCTCCCTGGTGAGACCCAGTACTTC. The J gene is TRBJ2-5, the V gene TRBV7-9; no firm D call. The length of the CDR3 is 14 residues. Germline assignment: CDR1 SEHNR and CDR2 FQNEAQ (reference sequence). The V end lost 2 bases, the J end lost 5 bases, and 12 bases lay between the germline ends.

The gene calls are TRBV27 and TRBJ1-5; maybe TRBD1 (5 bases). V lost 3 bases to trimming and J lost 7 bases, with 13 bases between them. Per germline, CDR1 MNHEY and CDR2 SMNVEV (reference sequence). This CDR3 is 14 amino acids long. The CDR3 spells CASSLAGRGQPQHF. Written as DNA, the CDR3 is TGTGCCAGCAGTTTGGCGGGGCGGGGACAGCCCCAGCATTTT.

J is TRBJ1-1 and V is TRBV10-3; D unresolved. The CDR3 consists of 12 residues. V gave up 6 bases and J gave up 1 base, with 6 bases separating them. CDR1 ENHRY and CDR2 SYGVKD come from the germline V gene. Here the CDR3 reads CAISRWNTEAFF. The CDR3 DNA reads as TGTGCCATCAGCCGGTGGAACACTGAAGCTTTCTTT.

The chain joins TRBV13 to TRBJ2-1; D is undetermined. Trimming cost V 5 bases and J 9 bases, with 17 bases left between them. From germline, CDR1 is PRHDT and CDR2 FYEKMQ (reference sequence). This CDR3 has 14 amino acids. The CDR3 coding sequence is TGTGCCAGCAGCGAAGCTTACAGTTCCGGTGAGCAGTTCTTC. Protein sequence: CASSEAYSSGEQFF.

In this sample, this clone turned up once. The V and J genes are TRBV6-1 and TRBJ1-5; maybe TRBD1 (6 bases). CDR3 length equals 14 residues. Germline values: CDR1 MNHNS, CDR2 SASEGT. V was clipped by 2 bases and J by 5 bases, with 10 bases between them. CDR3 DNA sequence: TGTGCCAGCAGTGAACTGGAGGGGGATCAGCCCCAGCATTTT. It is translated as CASSELEGDQPQHF.

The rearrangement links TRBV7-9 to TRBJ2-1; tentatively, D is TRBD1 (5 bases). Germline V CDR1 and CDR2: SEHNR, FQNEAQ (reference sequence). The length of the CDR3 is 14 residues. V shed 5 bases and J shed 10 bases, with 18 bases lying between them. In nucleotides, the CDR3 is TGTGCCAGCAGCCGAACCCCAGGGTTCGAAGAGCAGTTCTTC. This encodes CASSRTPGFEEQFF.

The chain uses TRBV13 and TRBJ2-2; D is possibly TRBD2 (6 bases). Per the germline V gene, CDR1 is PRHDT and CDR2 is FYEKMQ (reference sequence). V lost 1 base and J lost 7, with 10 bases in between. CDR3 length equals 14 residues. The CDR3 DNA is TGTGCCAGCAGCTTAGCGGGAGACAACGGGGAGCTGTTTTTT. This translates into CASSLAGDNGELFF.

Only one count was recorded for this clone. The CDR3 sequence is CASSLGTLNQPQHF. The CDR3 bases are TGTGCCAGCAGCTTAGGGACCCTAAATCAGCCCCAGCATTTT. The genes are TRBV13 and TRBJ1-5, with unresolved D. With 0 bases removed from V and 4 bases from J, the gap between germline ends came to 7 bases. CDR1 and CDR2 from the germline V gene are PRHDT and FYEKMQ (reference sequence). The CDR3 spans 14 residues.

CDR3 amino acids: CASSEPEQETQYF. DNA of the CDR3: TGTGCCAGCAGTGAACCGGAACAAGAGACCCAGTACTTC. The rearrangement joins TRBV6-1 to TRBJ2-5; D is unresolved. Germline CDR1 reads MNHNS; CDR2 reads SASEGT. The CDR3 contains 13 residues. The V and J ends lost 2 bases and 2 bases respectively, with 6 bases between them.

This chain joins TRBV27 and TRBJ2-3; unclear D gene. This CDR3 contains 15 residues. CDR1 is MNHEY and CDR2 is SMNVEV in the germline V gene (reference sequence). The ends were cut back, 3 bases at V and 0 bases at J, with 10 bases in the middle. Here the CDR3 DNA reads TGTGCCAGCAGTTTTTCAATTACTAGCACAGATACGCAGTATTTT. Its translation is CASSFSITSTDTQYF.

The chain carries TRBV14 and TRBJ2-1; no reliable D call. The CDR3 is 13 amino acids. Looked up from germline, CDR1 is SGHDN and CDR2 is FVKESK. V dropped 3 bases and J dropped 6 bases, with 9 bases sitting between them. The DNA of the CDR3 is TGTGCCAGCAGCCACTTGGCCACCAATGAGCAGTTCTTC. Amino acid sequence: CASSHLATNEQFF.

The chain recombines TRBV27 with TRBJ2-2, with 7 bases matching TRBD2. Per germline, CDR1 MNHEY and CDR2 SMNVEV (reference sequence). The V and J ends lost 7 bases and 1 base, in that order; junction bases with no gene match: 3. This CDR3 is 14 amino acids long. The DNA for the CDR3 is TGTGCCAGCAAACCGGGAGGGAACACCGGGGAGCTGTTTTTT. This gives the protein CASKPGGNTGELFF.

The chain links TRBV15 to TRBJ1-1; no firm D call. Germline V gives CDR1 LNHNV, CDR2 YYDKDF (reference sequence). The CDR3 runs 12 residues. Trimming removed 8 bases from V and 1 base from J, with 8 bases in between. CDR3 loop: CATGGWNTEAFF. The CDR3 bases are TGTGCCACCGGTGGCTGGAACACTGAAGCTTTCTTT.

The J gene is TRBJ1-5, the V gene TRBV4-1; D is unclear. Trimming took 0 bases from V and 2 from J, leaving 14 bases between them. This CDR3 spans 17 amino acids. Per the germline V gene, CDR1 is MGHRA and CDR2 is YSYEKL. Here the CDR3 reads CASSQDAAPAGNQPQHF. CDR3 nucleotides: TGCGCCAGCAGCCAAGACGCCGCCCCGGCGGGCAATCAGCCCCAGCATTTT.